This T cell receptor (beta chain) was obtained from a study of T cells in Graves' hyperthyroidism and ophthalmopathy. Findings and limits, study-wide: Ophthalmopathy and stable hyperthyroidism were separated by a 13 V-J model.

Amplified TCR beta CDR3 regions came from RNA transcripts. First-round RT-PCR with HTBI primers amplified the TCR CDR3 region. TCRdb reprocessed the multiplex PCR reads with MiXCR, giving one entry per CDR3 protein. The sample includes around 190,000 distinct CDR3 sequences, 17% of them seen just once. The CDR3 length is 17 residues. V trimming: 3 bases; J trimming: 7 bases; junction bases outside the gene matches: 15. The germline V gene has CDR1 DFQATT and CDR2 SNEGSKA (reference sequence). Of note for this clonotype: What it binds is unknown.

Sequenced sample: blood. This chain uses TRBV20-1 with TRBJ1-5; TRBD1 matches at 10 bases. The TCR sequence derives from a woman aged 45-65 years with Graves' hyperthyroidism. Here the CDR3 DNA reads TGCAGTGCTAGGCCATTTTCCCGGGACAGGGGTCGCCAGCCCCAGCATTTT. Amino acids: CSARPFSRDRGRQPQHF.